The entry below gives a single T cell receptor beta chain sequence along with its context. V was cut by 3 bases and J by 8 bases, with 13 bases left in between. This CDR3 region has 13 residues. The V gene's germline CDR1 is PRHDT and CDR2 FYEKMQ (reference sequence). The sample comes from a study of blood T cell repertoires in COVID-19. Across the whole study: Whether acute or convalescent, the COVID-19 samples came from the United States, Italy and Spain. Sample material is recorded as cDNA or gDNA derived from T cells, B-cell-depleted T cells, or PBMCs.

Clones were sequenced by immunoSEQ multiplex PCR, and TCRdb holds only the in-frame ones, with some missing. Of 200,000 to 300,000 clones in the sample, around 83% were seen once. The chain employs TRBV13 and TRBJ1-2, with D hard to call. The clonotype comes from a man aged 30 to 45 who had recovered from COVID-19. Sequences were obtained from peripheral blood. The CDR3 here is CASSFDRRRGYTF. CDR3 nucleotide sequence: TGTGCCAGCAGCTTCGATAGGCGGCGGGGCTACACCTTC. The complete variable domain, with remaining parts taken from reference TRBV13 and TRBJ1-2, reads AAGVIQSPRHLIKEKRETATLKCYPIPRHDTVYWYQQGPGQDPQFLISFYEKMQSDKGSIPDRFSAQQFSDYHSELNMSSLELGDSALYFCASSFDRRRGYTFGSGTRLTVV.